These 28 T cell receptor beta chains originate from one sample sequenced in a study of T-cell memory formation after mild COVID-19. TCRdb processed the 5' RACE reads anew with MiXCR; each CDR3 protein has one entry. Of 530,000 or so distinct CDR3 sequences listed, roughly a sixth are singletons. Material: PBMCs or a T cell subset sorted from them (not recorded which). The receptors come from an adult woman who had mild COVID-19 (a few samples of this study predate the infection). Cell type and time point are not known.

CDR3 nucleotide sequence: TGTGCCAGCAGCCCCCCGTCCTTGGGGCGGGAGACCCAGTACTTC. Amino acids: CASSPPSLGRETQYF. The chain joins TRBV7-9 to TRBJ2-5, with D possibly matching TRBD1 (5 bases). The ends were cut back, 5 bases at V and 5 bases at J, with 18 bases in the middle. Looked up from germline, CDR1 is SEHNR and CDR2 is FQNEAQ (reference sequence). The CDR3 runs 15 residues.

This rearrangement joins TRBV9 to TRBJ1-2, with 8 bases lining up with TRBD1. V shed 3 bases, J shed 0 bases, and the junction held 4 bases outside the gene matches. Germline V gene lookup returns CDR1 SGDLS and CDR2 YYNGEE. The CDR3 has 15 amino acids. The CDR3 bases are TGTGCCAGCAGCGCCGACAGGGGAGCTAACTATGGCTACACCTTC. Translated: CASSADRGANYGYTF.

This clonotype was observed a handful of times. V is TRBV9 and J is TRBJ1-4; no clear D gene. Germline V gene lookup returns CDR1 SGDLS and CDR2 YYNGEE. The CDR3 runs to 15 residues. V gave up 3 bases and J gave up 0 bases, with 9 bases separating them. DNA of the CDR3: TGTGCCAGCAGCGAAGTTTGGGCAACTAATGAAAAACTGTTTTTT. Amino acid sequence: CASSEVWATNEKLFF.

This clonotype was detected ten times or more. The chain links TRBV3-1 to TRBJ2-7; D call uncertain. V was clipped by 2 bases and J by 0 bases, with 5 bases between them. This CDR3 contains 13 residues. CDR1 and CDR2 from the germline V gene are LGHDT and YNNKEL (reference sequence). The CDR3 region has the DNA TGTGCCAGCAGCCAACCCGGCTCCTACGAGCAGTACTTC. This gives the protein CASSQPGSYEQYF.

This clonotype was found a few times. The CDR3 DNA sequence: TGTGCCAGCAGCCTAAATACTCTCCACGATGAGCAGTTCTTC. Translated, it gives CASSLNTLHDEQFF. J is TRBJ2-1 and V is TRBV9; D gene uncertain. Germline CDR1 is SGDLS and CDR2 is YYNGEE. Trimming left V 4 bases short and J 8 bases short, with 16 bases between. CDR3 size: 14 residues.

This clonotype came up a few times. The rearrangement uses TRBV7-6 and TRBJ2-2; D gene ambiguous. Germline V gene data show CDR1 as SGHVS and CDR2 as FNYEAQ. V was trimmed by 5 bases and J by 4 bases, leaving 8 bases between them. CDR3 length: 13 residues. CDR3 DNA sequence: TGTGCCAGCAGCGCATGGACCACCGGGGAGCTGTTTTTT. Its protein is CASSAWTTGELFF.

This clonotype was counted only a few times. The chain is built from TRBV5-1 and TRBJ2-7; D is undetermined. Trimming pared 6 bases from V and 0 bases from J, leaving 10 bases between. The CDR3 has 13 residues. Germline-derived CDR1 and CDR2 are SGHRS and YFSETQ. CDR3 loop: CASTAGNSYEQYF. CDR3 DNA sequence: TGCGCCAGCACTGCAGGCAACTCCTACGAGCAGTACTTC.

This clonotype has just a few counts. The chain recombines TRBV5-6 with TRBJ1-2; D unresolved. The CDR3 has 16 residues. CDR1 is SGHDT, CDR2 YYEEEE, per germline. The germline V and J ends were trimmed by 2 bases and 4 bases, with 18 bases remaining between them. The chain's CDR3 is CASSLAPLVTGYGYTF. The CDR3 nucleotides are TGTGCCAGCAGCTTAGCCCCGCTAGTAACGGGCTATGGCTACACCTTC.

This clonotype was detected a few times. The gene calls are TRBV21-1 and TRBJ2-1. TRBV21-1 is noted as a pseudogene. There are 16 residues in the CDR3. CDR3 sequence reads: CASSNSGSSSYNEQFF. The DNA for the CDR3 is TGTGCCAGCAGCAACAGCGGGAGTTCATCCTACAATGAGCAGTTCTTC.

This clonotype was picked up a small number of times. The chain employs TRBV2 and TRBJ2-7, with 7 positions matching TRBD1. The CDR3 contains 14 residues. Germline V gene sequence: CDR1 SNHLY, CDR2 FYNNEI. Trimming removed 6 bases from V and 3 bases from J; junction bases left unmatched: 8. Written as DNA, the CDR3 is TGTGCCAGCAGAGCCGGGACAGAGAACTACGAGCAGTACTTC. This sequence encodes CASRAGTENYEQYF.

The chain has TRBV9 and TRBJ1-5; weak D call: TRBD1 (5 bases). Trimming took off 5 bases at V and 0 bases at J, with 9 bases between the two ends. Per the germline V gene, CDR1 is SGDLS and CDR2 is YYNGEE. The CDR3 loop spans 14 amino acids. The CDR3 loop is CASSWGDSNQPQHF. For the CDR3, the DNA is TGTGCCAGCAGTTGGGGGGATAGCAATCAGCCCCAGCATTTT.

This clonotype was recorded at least ten times. This sequence joins TRBV7-2 and TRBJ2-1, with TRBD2 identical over 10 bases. Germline V gene data show CDR1 as SGHTA and CDR2 as FQGNSA. There are 17 residues in the CDR3. The V segment lost 2 bases and the J segment 9 bases; nucleotides outside the gene matches: 13. In DNA form, the CDR3 reads TGTGCCAGCAGCTTAAAAATCCCGGGACTAGCGTTCGTTGAGCAGTTCTTC. It encodes CASSLKIPGLAFVEQFF.

The chain combines TRBV6-2 or TRBV6-3 with TRBJ1-2; D not certain. Germline loops: CDR1 MNHEY, CDR2 SVGEGT. Trimming stripped 6 bases from V and 5 bases from J, with 10 bases between. The CDR3 extends over 12 amino acids. The CDR3 sequence: CASSSAVYGYTF. As DNA, the CDR3 is TGTGCCAGCAGCTCGGCCGTTTATGGCTACACCTTC.

This clonotype showed up many times. The chain joins TRBV7-9 to TRBJ2-7, with TRBD2 identical over 8 bases. CDR1 is SEHNR and CDR2 is FQNEAQ in the germline V gene (reference sequence). The CDR3 is 13 amino acids. The V and J ends lost 5 bases and 3 bases, in that order; junction bases with no gene match: 3. The CDR3 protein is CASSRSGSYEQYF. CDR3 DNA: TGTGCCAGCAGCCGAAGCGGGAGCTACGAGCAGTACTTC.

V usage is TRBV12-3 or TRBV12-4 and J usage is TRBJ2-3, with D uncertain. V lost 3 bases and J lost 0, with 10 bases in between. This CDR3 has 15 residues. CDR3 sequence reads: CASSLRLRSTDTQYF. CDR3 nucleotide sequence: TGTGCCAGCAGTTTGCGGCTCCGCAGCACAGATACGCAGTATTTT.

The sample holds a few counts of this clonotype. The chain is built from TRBV29-1 and TRBJ1-1; D is possibly TRBD1 (5 bases). The V and J ends lost 4 bases and 0 bases respectively, with 12 bases between them. CDR1 and CDR2 from the germline V gene are SQVTM and ANQGSEA. This CDR3 has 14 residues. For the CDR3, the DNA is TGCAGCGTTGGGGGGAAGGGCATGAACACTGAAGCTTTCTTT. Translating gives CSVGGKGMNTEAFF.

This chain uses TRBV12-3 or TRBV12-4 with TRBJ2-7; 11 bases are a match to TRBD1. The CDR3 runs 13 residues. The V gene end was trimmed by 1 base and the J gene end by 8 bases; junction bases not matched to a gene: 1. The CDR3 protein is CASSLGTGGQQYF. The CDR3 region has the DNA TGTGCCAGCAGTTTAGGGACAGGGGGCCAGCAGTACTTC.

This rearrangement joins TRBV5-1 to TRBJ2-7; no clear D. Trimming pared 2 bases from V and 3 bases from J, leaving 12 bases between. The CDR3 covers 14 residues. CDR1 and CDR2 from the germline V gene are SGHRS and YFSETQ. CDR3 amino acids: CASSLLYRGYEQYF. In DNA, the CDR3 is TGCGCCAGCAGCTTACTGTACCGAGGCTACGAGCAGTACTTC.

V usage is TRBV6-2 or TRBV6-3 and J usage is TRBJ2-5, with a tentative D call TRBD1 (5 bases). The CDR3 is made up of 13 amino acids. Trimming took off 5 bases at V and 5 bases at J, with 12 bases between the two ends. The V gene's germline CDR1 is MNHEY and CDR2 SVGEGT. In nucleotides, the CDR3 is TGTGCCAGCAGTGGGCAGGGATCGGAGACCCAGTACTTC. Amino acid sequence: CASSGQGSETQYF.

This clonotype was detected only a few times. This rearrangement joins TRBV18 to TRBJ2-7; D is perhaps TRBD1 (6 bases). The length of the CDR3 is 14 residues. Germline loops: CDR1 KGHSH, CDR2 LQKENI. Deletions cut 3 bases from V and 6 bases from J, with 15 bases between. The CDR3 coding sequence is TGTGCCAGCTCACCGGACAGACTTACGCCCGAGCAGTACTTC. Protein: CASSPDRLTPEQYF.

This clonotype showed up just a few times. The J gene is TRBJ1-2, the V gene TRBV6-1, with a tentative D call TRBD1 (6 bases). Looked up from germline, CDR1 is MNHNS and CDR2 is SASEGT. The CDR3 spans 14 residues. Trimming cost V 7 bases and J 4 bases, with 16 bases left between them. The DNA for the CDR3 is TGTGCCAGCATGCACAGGGAAAGGGGCTATGGCTACACCTTC. This encodes CASMHRERGYGYTF.

The sample holds a few counts of this clonotype. The gene calls are TRBV12-3 or TRBV12-4 and TRBJ2-3; D is perhaps TRBD1 (6 bases). The CDR3 totals 14 residues. Trimming left V 7 bases short and J 3 bases short, with 14 bases between. CDR3 region: CASIDGGTTDTQYF. For the CDR3, the DNA is TGTGCCAGCATCGATGGGGGCACAACAGATACGCAGTATTTT.

This clonotype was seen more than once but under ten times. This sequence joins TRBV7-9 and TRBJ2-4, with 11 positions matching TRBD2. V was pared by 6 bases and J by 1 base, with 11 bases of the junction left unmatched. Germline CDR1 reads SEHNR; CDR2 reads FQNEAQ (reference sequence). This CDR3 is 18 amino acids long. In DNA, the CDR3 is TGTGCCAGCAGGACGACTAGCGGGAATTTATGGGCCAAAAACATTCAGTACTTC. Translated, it gives CASRTTSGNLWAKNIQYF.

This clonotype appeared many times. This chain connects TRBV6-2 or TRBV6-3 to TRBJ2-1; 8 nucleotides agree with TRBD2. From germline, CDR1 is MNHEY and CDR2 SVGEGT. The CDR3 spans 13 residues. Trimming cost V 2 bases and J 14 bases; bases outside gene matches: 8. The CDR3 DNA reads TGTGCCAGCAGTTACCTATCCGGACTAGCTGAGTTCTTC. Translated: CASSYLSGLAEFF.

V gene TRBV29-1 combines with J gene TRBJ2-7; 8 nucleotides agree with TRBD1. The CDR3 has 12 residues. Germline trimming cut 6 bases from V and 4 bases from J; bases unmatched to any gene: 5. The V gene's germline CDR1 is SQVTM and CDR2 ANQGSEA. The CDR3 coding sequence is TGCAGCGTGGCCCGGACAGGGTACGAGCAGTACTTC. Encoded protein: CSVARTGYEQYF.

The CDR3 protein is CASSTSGGPSYNEQFF. The CDR3 DNA reads TGTGCCAGCAGTACTAGCGGGGGGCCATCCTACAATGAGCAGTTCTTC. V usage is TRBV12-3 or TRBV12-4 and J usage is TRBJ2-1, with 12 bases that match TRBD2. Losses at the gene ends were 5 bases for V and 1 base for J; bases not matched to a gene: 3. The CDR3 is 16 residues long.

This clonotype has only a few counts. V and J are TRBV10-3 and TRBJ2-3; 11 bases align to TRBD2. The V gene end was trimmed by 0 bases and the J gene end by 2 bases; junction bases not matched to a gene: 4. CDR3 length: 17 residues. Germline CDR1 reads ENHRY; CDR2 reads SYGVKD. The CDR3, as DNA: TGTGCCATCAGTGAGTCGGCTAGCGGGGGGTACACAGATACGCAGTATTTT. As protein: CAISESASGGYTDTQYF.

The V gene is TRBV5-1, the J gene TRBJ2-3; TRBD1 matches 7 bases. V dropped 8 bases and J dropped 4; count of bases not matched to a gene: 16. This CDR3 is built from 16 residues. Germline V gives CDR1 SGHRS, CDR2 YFSETQ. Here the CDR3 DNA reads TGCGCCAGTGTTAATAGGATCGGGACAGAGGCAGATACGCAGTATTTT. It specifies CASVNRIGTEADTQYF.